These 25 T cell receptor beta chains originate from one sample sequenced in a study of blood T cells in healthy people across ages. The use of a sample-barcoded 5' primer and a J-beta primer mix characterized a second PCR of about 7 to 12 cycles. TCRdb reanalysed the 5' RACE reads using MiXCR and keeps one entry per CDR3 protein. The data hold some 850,000 distinct CDR3 sequences, with roughly 25% observed a single time. The same data also contributed to another study, on T cells of mothers and their children.

Sequenced material: blood. The origin of the receptors is a boy aged 5-17 years in good health.

This clonotype turned up a few times. J is TRBJ2-3 and V is TRBV5-1; D remains ambiguous. The CDR3 sequence is 15 residues long. The V end lost 2 bases, the J end lost 0 bases, and 10 bases lay between the germline ends. CDR1 SGHRS and CDR2 YFSETQ come from the germline V gene. DNA of the CDR3: TGCGCCAGCAGCTTTAGGCCAGCTAGCACAGATACGCAGTATTTT. It is translated as CASSFRPASTDTQYF.

The V call is TRBV7-9, the J call TRBJ2-2, with TRBD2 matching 8 bases. The J segment lost 6 bases and the V segment lost 7 bases, leaving 7 bases of the junction unmatched. Germline CDR1 and CDR2: SEHNR and FQNEAQ (reference sequence). There are 14 residues in the CDR3. The DNA of the CDR3 is TGTGCCAGCATCCTTCGGGGGGGCCCCGGGGAGCTGTTTTTT. This translates into CASILRGGPGELFF.

The genes are TRBV5-5 and TRBJ2-5, with D possibly being TRBD2 (6 bases). The J call is in doubt because the DNA end fits TRBJ2-1 better. This CDR3 contains 15 residues. CDR1 and CDR2 (germline): SGHKS, YYEKEE (reference sequence). CDR3 residues: CASSWIGDSGDEQFF. CDR3 coding DNA: TGTGCCAGCAGCTGGATTGGGGATAGCGGCGATGAGCAGTTCTTC.

This chain joins TRBV5-1 and TRBJ2-7; no clear D gene. This CDR3 has 16 amino acids. CDR1 is SGHRS and CDR2 is YFSETQ in the germline V gene. Trimming stripped 0 bases from V and 0 bases from J, with 13 bases between. The CDR3 DNA follows: TGCGCCAGCAGCTTGGCCGGCCCGCCTCACTCCTACGAGCAGTACTTC. Protein product: CASSLAGPPHSYEQYF.

V is TRBV6-7 and J is TRBJ1-2; 8 nucleotides match TRBD1. TRBV6-7 is an ORF; its function is uncertain. This CDR3 is built from 13 residues. V dropped 5 bases and J dropped 8; count of bases not matched to a gene: 7. The CDR3 region is CASSPTTGVGYTF. CDR3 nucleotide sequence: TGTGCCAGCAGTCCCACGACAGGGGTCGGCTACACCTTC.

The chain employs TRBV20-1 and TRBJ2-5; 13 bases map to TRBD2. The germline gives CDR1 DFQATT, CDR2 SNEGSKA (reference sequence). The CDR3 runs 18 residues. V shed 6 bases and J 1 base; nucleotides not matched to a gene: 14. The CDR3 region has the DNA TGCAGTGCCCCCGCCCGAGGACTAGCGGGGGCACTCCAAGAGACCCAGTACTTC. As protein: CSAPARGLAGALQETQYF.

In its sample, this clonotype was seen a few times. The V and J genes are TRBV6-6 and TRBJ1-1; D might be TRBD1 (6 bases). CDR1 and CDR2 from the germline V gene are MNHNY and SVGAGI (reference sequence). The CDR3 is made up of 13 amino acids. V was cut by 2 bases and J by 12 bases, with 16 bases left in between. CDR3 bases: TGTGCCAGCAGTTACGGTAACAGGGTTTTGCCTTTCTTT. It yields the protein CASSYGNRVLPFF.

This clonotype was counted a few times. The CDR3 reads CAARPRGNTEAFF. DNA of the CDR3: TGTGCCGCCAGGCCCCGGGGGAACACTGAAGCTTTCTTT. The chain couples TRBV30 to TRBJ1-1; D call uncertain. V lost 8 bases, J lost 1 base, and 14 bases lay in between. Germline loops: CDR1 GTSNPN, CDR2 SVGIG (reference sequence). This CDR3 contains 13 residues.

V is TRBV3-1 and J is TRBJ2-1; D gene uncertain. Germline-derived CDR1 and CDR2 are LGHDT and YNNKEL (reference sequence). Between the trimmed V and J ends, which lost 1 base and 4 bases, there was a span of 11 bases. The CDR3 runs to 15 residues. CDR3 loop: CASSQGLVQYNEQFF. The CDR3 coding sequence is TGTGCCAGCAGCCAAGGTCTGGTCCAATACAATGAGCAGTTCTTC.

The chain has TRBV3-1 and TRBJ2-1, with 10 bases aligning to TRBD1. Trimming removed 6 bases from V and 9 bases from J; junction bases left unmatched: 14. Per germline, CDR1 LGHDT and CDR2 YNNKEL (reference sequence). The CDR3 is made up of 16 amino acids. The CDR3 DNA reads TGTGCCAGCAGACACACCGGGACAGGGGATTACGGTGAGCAGTTCTTC. This sequence encodes CASRHTGTGDYGEQFF.

This clonotype has only a few counts. The chain carries TRBV20-1 and TRBJ2-3; TRBD2 is a possible D gene (5 bases). In germline, CDR1 is DFQATT, CDR2 SNEGSKA (reference sequence). This CDR3 has 17 residues. Between the trimmed V and J ends, which lost 2 bases and 2 bases, there was a span of 20 bases. CDR3 sequence (DNA): TGCAGTGCTAGATCCCTAGCCGACCGATCTTTCACAGATACGCAGTATTTT. This gives the protein CSARSLADRSFTDTQYF.

The V call is TRBV5-1, the J call TRBJ1-1, with D unclear. This CDR3 is 15 amino acids long. The germline gives CDR1 SGHRS, CDR2 YFSETQ. V lost 4 bases, J lost 1 base, and 14 bases lay in between. The CDR3 nucleotides read TGCGCCAGCAGCCCTACCCTGACACCGAACACTGAAGCTTTCTTT. Its protein is CASSPTLTPNTEAFF.

The CDR3 sequence: CASSPVTGRGLDGYTF. CDR3 DNA sequence: TGTGCCAGCAGCCCCGTCACAGGGCGGGGTTTAGATGGCTACACCTTC. The chain is built from TRBV11-2 and TRBJ1-2; D may be TRBD1 (6 bases). Germline CDR1 reads SGHAT; CDR2 reads FQNNGV. V was shortened by 5 bases and J by 6 bases, with 22 bases between the two germline ends. The CDR3 covers 16 residues.

This clonotype was seen many times. The chain uses TRBV10-3 and TRBJ2-6; unclear D gene. Deletions cut 4 bases from V and 5 bases from J, with 0 bases between. The CDR3 length is 11 residues. The germline V gene encodes CDR1 ENHRY and CDR2 SYGVKD. The CDR3 loop is CAISGANVLTF. The CDR3, as DNA: TGTGCCATCAGTGGGGCCAACGTCCTGACTTTC.

The sample holds a few counts of this clonotype. A read error may account for a junction end that differs from germline. In DNA form, the CDR3 reads TGCAGCTCCGTGATCTTAGGTGAGCAGCTCTTC. Translation: CSSVILGEQLF. V gene TRBV29-1 combines with J gene TRBJ2-1, with unresolved D. The CDR3 is 11 amino acids. CDR1 SQVTM and CDR2 ANQGSEA come from the germline V gene.

This clonotype was counted between two and nine times. The rearrangement links TRBV24-1 to TRBJ2-3; the D gene is possibly TRBD2 (5 bases). The germline V gene encodes CDR1 KGHDR and CDR2 SFDVKD. Trimming removed 4 bases from V and 4 bases from J, with 8 bases in between. The CDR3 has 13 amino acids. CDR3 nucleotides: TGTGCCACCAGTGAGCTAGCCGCAGATACGCAGTATTTT. It is translated as CATSELAADTQYF.

There are a few counts of this clonotype. This chain joins TRBV9 and TRBJ2-7; D is perhaps TRBD1 or TRBD2 (5 bases each). Per germline, CDR1 SGDLS and CDR2 YYNGEE. Trimming left V 3 bases short and J 4 bases short, with 17 bases between. The CDR3 runs to 15 residues. Here the CDR3 reads CASSASGTLGYEQYF. Here the CDR3 DNA reads TGTGCCAGCAGCGCTTCCGGGACCCTGGGATACGAGCAGTACTTC.

This clonotype was picked up a small number of times. The chain recombines TRBV12-3 or TRBV12-4 with TRBJ1-1, with D tentatively TRBD1 (5 bases). With 5 bases removed from V and 1 base from J, the gap between germline ends came to 20 bases. This CDR3 has 17 residues. This CDR3 reads CASSPGRRGGTNTEAFF. In DNA form, the CDR3 reads TGTGCCAGCAGTCCGGGACGGCGGGGGGGGACGAACACTGAAGCTTTCTTT.

In this sample, this clonotype turned up many times. This chain uses TRBV7-9 with TRBJ2-6, with D uncertain. Germline V CDR1 and CDR2: SEHNR, FQNEAQ (reference sequence). This CDR3 has 13 amino acids. V lost 8 bases and J 0 bases, leaving 5 bases between the germline ends. The CDR3 region is CASGSSGANVLTF. In DNA, the CDR3 is TGTGCCAGCGGGTCCTCTGGGGCCAACGTCCTGACTTTC.

The chain joins TRBV12-3 or TRBV12-4 to TRBJ1-1; 8 bases are a match to TRBD1. Trimming took 1 base from V and 14 from J; bases not matched to a gene: 9. This CDR3 has 13 amino acids. The CDR3 is CASSLGSTGGAFF. CDR3 DNA sequence: TGTGCCAGCAGTTTAGGTTCAACAGGGGGAGCCTTCTTT.

This chain joins TRBV20-1 and TRBJ1-1, with 7 bases aligning to TRBD1. Germline lookup yields CDR1 DFQATT and CDR2 SNEGSKA (reference sequence). The length of the CDR3 is 14 residues. V was clipped by 6 bases and J by 3 bases; unmatched bases: 10. DNA for the CDR3: TGCAGTGCGGGGGAGGGGGCTACTTACACTGAAGCTTTCTTT. This translates into CSAGEGATYTEAFF.

At least ten counts were recorded for this clonotype. The chain links TRBV5-1 to TRBJ2-5; TRBD2 might be the D (6 bases). This CDR3 region has 15 residues. The V end lost 4 bases, the J end lost 5 bases, and 18 bases lay between the germline ends. Germline V gene lookup returns CDR1 SGHRS and CDR2 YFSETQ. This CDR3 is CASSPWSGVRETQYF. The CDR3 coding sequence is TGCGCCAGCAGCCCTTGGTCGGGGGTCCGGGAGACCCAGTACTTC.

The V call is TRBV29-1, the J call TRBJ2-4; 9 bases match TRBD1. The junction had 7 bases not matched to a gene; V was cut back by 7 bases and J by 9 bases. Germline V gene lookup returns CDR1 SQVTM and CDR2 ANQGSEA. The CDR3 totals 12 residues. The CDR3 spells CSAPGQGGIQYF. In DNA, the CDR3 is TGCAGCGCACCGGGACAGGGTGGCATTCAGTACTTC.

The genes are TRBV9 and TRBJ2-7; 9 bases match TRBD1. Looked up from germline, CDR1 is SGDLS and CDR2 is YYNGEE. CDR3 size: 14 residues. Unmatched junction bases numbered 8, after V lost 4 bases and J lost 6 bases. Here the CDR3 DNA reads TGTGCCAGCAGCCCACGACAGGGGGTGGGCGAGCAGTACTTC. Protein: CASSPRQGVGEQYF. Full variable domain (missing parts from reference TRBV9 and TRBJ2-7): DSGVTQTPKHLITATGQRVTLRCSPRSGDLSVYWYQQSLDQGLQFLIQYYNGEERAKGNILERFSAQQFPDLHSELNLSSLELGDSALYFCASSPRQGVGEQYFGPGTRLTVT.

This rearrangement joins TRBV4-1 to TRBJ2-7, with 10 positions matching TRBD1. Germline CDR1 is MGHRA and CDR2 is YSYEKL. The CDR3 runs to 13 residues. V was clipped by 3 bases and J by 7 bases; unmatched bases: 3. CDR3 bases: TGCGCCAGCAGCCACGACAGGGGGCAAGAGCAGTACTTC. Protein product: CASSHDRGQEQYF.